This TCR beta chain stems from a study of blood T cells in healthy people across ages. The overall study: Capture by template switching was about one barcoded beta molecule per two T cells.

Through a sample-barcoded 5' primer and a J-beta primer mix, a second PCR was run for 7 to 11 cycles. A single record per CDR3 protein comes from TCRdb applying MiXCR to the 5' RACE reads. The table lists 750,000 to 950,000 distinct CDR3 sequences, roughly 26% of them singletons. The CDR3 loop spans 15 amino acids. Trimming took off 7 bases at V and 2 bases at J, with 15 bases between the two ends. Germline V gene data show CDR1 as MNHEY and CDR2 as SVGAGI. The authors drew around 11 milliliters of peripheral blood from each donor. These same records also appear under a second study, on T cells of mothers and their children.

The genes are TRBV6-5 and TRBJ2-1; the D gene could be TRBD1 or TRBD2 (5 bases each). The TCR was taken from a boy younger than 18 in good health. Sequencing was performed on blood. CDR3 in amino acids: CASTRDGDPYNEQFF. CDR3 nucleotides: TGTGCCAGCACCAGAGATGGGGACCCCTACAATGAGCAGTTCTTC.